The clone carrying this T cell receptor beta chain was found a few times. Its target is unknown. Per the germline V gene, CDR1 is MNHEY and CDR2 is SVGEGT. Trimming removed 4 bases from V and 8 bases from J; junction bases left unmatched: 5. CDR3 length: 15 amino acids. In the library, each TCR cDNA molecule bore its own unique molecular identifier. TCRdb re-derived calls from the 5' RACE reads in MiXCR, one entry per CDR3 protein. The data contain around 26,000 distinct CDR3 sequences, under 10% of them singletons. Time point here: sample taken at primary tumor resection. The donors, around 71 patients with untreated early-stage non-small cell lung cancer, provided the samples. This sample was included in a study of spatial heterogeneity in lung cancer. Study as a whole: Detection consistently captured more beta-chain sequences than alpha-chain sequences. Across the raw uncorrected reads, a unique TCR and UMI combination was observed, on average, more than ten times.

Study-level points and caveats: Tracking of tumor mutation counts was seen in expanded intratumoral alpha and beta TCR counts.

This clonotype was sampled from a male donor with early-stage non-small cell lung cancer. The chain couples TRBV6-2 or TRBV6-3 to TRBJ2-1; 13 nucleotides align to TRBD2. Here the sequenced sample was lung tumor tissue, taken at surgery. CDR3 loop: CASSFRLAGGHEQFF. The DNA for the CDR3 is TGTGCCAGCAGTTTCCGACTAGCGGGGGGTCATGAGCAGTTCTTC.